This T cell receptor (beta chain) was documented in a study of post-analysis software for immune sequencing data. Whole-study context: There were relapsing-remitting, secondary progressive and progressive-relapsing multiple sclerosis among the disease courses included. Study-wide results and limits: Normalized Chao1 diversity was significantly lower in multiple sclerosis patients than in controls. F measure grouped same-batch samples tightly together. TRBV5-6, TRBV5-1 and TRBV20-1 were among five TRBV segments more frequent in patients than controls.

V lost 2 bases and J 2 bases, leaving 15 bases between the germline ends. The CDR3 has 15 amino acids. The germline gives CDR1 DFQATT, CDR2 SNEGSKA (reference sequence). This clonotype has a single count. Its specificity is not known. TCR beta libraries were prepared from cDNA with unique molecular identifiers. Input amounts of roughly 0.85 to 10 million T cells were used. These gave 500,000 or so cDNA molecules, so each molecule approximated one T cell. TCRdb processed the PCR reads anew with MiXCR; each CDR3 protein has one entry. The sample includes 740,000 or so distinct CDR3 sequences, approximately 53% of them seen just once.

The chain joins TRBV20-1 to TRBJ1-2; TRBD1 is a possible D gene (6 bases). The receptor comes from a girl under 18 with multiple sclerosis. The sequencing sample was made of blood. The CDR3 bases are TGCAGTGCTAGACAGGGTGTAGGGGGGAACTATGGCTACACCTTC. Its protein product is CSARQGVGGNYGYTF.